A selection of T cell receptor beta chains follows, all from one sample in a study of shared clonotypes between healthy human individuals. The protocol was immunoSEQ multiplex PCR, while the TCRdb copy is restricted to in-frame clones and leaves out a portion. Of 2 million to 2.5 million clones in the sample, about 94% were seen once. Sequencing was done on a sample of naive CD4+ T cells sorted from blood. These receptors were obtained from a man younger than 35 in good health. Both conserved end residues are part of each CDR3. Each record gives: clone size, D gene, J gene, V gene, CDR3 DNA, CDR3 protein. D genes are given only for firm matches. Not every row has a clone size; where given, it reads once, few, many or a size class.

size: once; D: .; J: TRBJ2-7; V: TRBV29-1; DNA: TGCAGCGTTGATCAGGGCCACGAGCAGTACTTC; CDR3: CSVDQGHEQYF
size: .; D: .; J: TRBJ2-1; V: TRBV29-1; DNA: TGCAGCGTTCGACAGGGTGGGGGGAATGAGCAGTTCTTC; CDR3: CSVRQGGGNEQFF
size: .; D: .; J: TRBJ2-1; V: TRBV10-3; DNA: TGTGCCACCCGGACCAGGGGAGAGACCTACAATGAGCAGTTCTTC; CDR3: CATRTRGETYNEQFF
size: .; D: .; J: TRBJ2-7; V: TRBV2; DNA: TGTGCCAGCAGTGACCGGGACTTCTACGAGCAGTACTTC; CDR3: CASSDRDFYEQYF
size: .; D: .; J: TRBJ2-6; V: TRBV9; DNA: TGTGCCAGCAGCGGATCACAGGTCTCTGGGGCCAACGTCCTGACTTTC; CDR3: CASSGSQVSGANVLTF
size: .; D: .; J: TRBJ2-2; V: TRBV7-9; DNA: TGTGCCAGCAAGTATAGTCCCTCTAGCGAGAGGAAAACCGGGGAGCTGTTTTTT; CDR3: CASKYSPSSERKTGELFF
size: once; D: .; J: TRBJ1-5; V: TRBV15; DNA: TGTGCCACCAGCAGAACGTCGACAGGTAGGAGCTGGGGCAATCAGCCCCAGCATTTT; CDR3: CATSRTSTGRSWGNQPQHF
size: .; D: .; J: TRBJ1-3; V: TRBV18; DNA: TGTGCCAGCTCACCCGACAGGTCGGCTGGAAACACCATATATTTT; CDR3: CASSPDRSAGNTIYF
size: .; D: TRBD1; J: TRBJ1-2; V: TRBV7-2; DNA: TGTGCCAGCAGCCTGGGGACAGGGGGAACAGGCTACACCTTC; CDR3: CASSLGTGGTGYTF
size: .; D: .; J: TRBJ1-2; V: TRBV19; DNA: TGTGCCAGTAGTAAGGCGACAGGACCCTATGGCTACACCTTC; CDR3: CASSKATGPYGYTF
size: .; D: TRBD2; J: TRBJ2-7; V: TRBV28; DNA: TGTGCCAGCAGTTTACGGGCGGCTAGCGGGATGTTCTCCTACGAGCAGTACTTC; CDR3: CASSLRAASGMFSYEQYF
size: .; D: .; J: TRBJ1-2; V: TRBV11-2; DNA: TGTGCCAGCAGCCGGGGGGTGGGCTACACCTTC; CDR3: CASSRGVGYTF
size: .; D: .; J: TRBJ2-3; V: TRBV29-1; DNA: TGCAGCGTTAAGTCCACAGATACGCAGTATTTT; CDR3: CSVKSTDTQYF
size: .; D: .; J: TRBJ2-3; V: TRBV7-9; DNA: TGTGCCAGCAGCTTCTCTGGAGATACGCAGTATTTT; CDR3: CASSFSGDTQYF
size: .; D: .; J: TRBJ2-1; V: TRBV10-3; DNA: TGTGCCACATCAGGGGACGTCTACAATGAGCAGTTCTTC; CDR3: CATSGDVYNEQFF